A selection of T cell receptor beta chains follows, all from one sample in a study of Ad26.COV2.S vaccination and SARS-CoV-2 variants. Assay used: immunoSEQ multiplex PCR; TCRdb lists only in-frame clones, some missing. The sample includes about 180,000 clones, around nine tenths of them seen just once. The material sequenced was peripheral blood, taken after recovery from COVID-19. The receptor source for this set is a human donor who had recovered from COVID-19. Both conserved end residues are part of each CDR3. Fields, in order: CDR3 DNA, CDR3 protein, D gene, clone size, J gene, V gene. D genes are given only for firm matches. The size field is filled for only some rows; it gives once, few, many or a size class.

CDR3nt: TGTGCCAGCACCCCCGGAGTTCGGGAGCAGTACTTC
CDR3aa: CASTPGVREQYF
d_gene: NA
abundance: NA
j_gene: TRBJ2-7
v_gene: TRBV2

CDR3nt: TGTGCCAGCAGCTTGTTTAGCGGGAGAATAAATGAGCAGTTCTTC
CDR3aa: CASSLFSGRINEQFF
d_gene: TRBD2
abundance: NA
j_gene: TRBJ2-1
v_gene: TRBV11-2

CDR3nt: TGTGCCAGCAGCTTGAGTGGGTCGGGGGGGCCCCTCCGGGCCTACGAGCAGTACTTC
CDR3aa: CASSLSGSGGPLRAYEQYF
d_gene: NA
abundance: NA
j_gene: TRBJ2-7
v_gene: TRBV12-1

CDR3nt: TGTGCCAGCGCCGGGACAGTCACCTACGAGCAGTACTTC
CDR3aa: CASAGTVTYEQYF
d_gene: TRBD1
abundance: NA
j_gene: TRBJ2-7
v_gene: TRBV7-9

CDR3nt: TGTGCCAGCAGGCCTCGGTCTACCGGGGATGAAAAACTGTTTTTT
CDR3aa: CASRPRSTGDEKLFF
d_gene: NA
abundance: NA
j_gene: TRBJ1-4
v_gene: TRBV13

CDR3nt: TGTGCCAGCAGTTCCGGGACTAGCGGGATTGATACGCAGTATTTT
CDR3aa: CASSSGTSGIDTQYF
d_gene: TRBD2
abundance: NA
j_gene: TRBJ2-3
v_gene: TRBV7-8

CDR3nt: TGTGCCAGCAGTTTAAGGCAGCTCTATGGCTACACCTTC
CDR3aa: CASSLRQLYGYTF
d_gene: NA
abundance: NA
j_gene: TRBJ1-2
v_gene: TRBV28

CDR3nt: TGTGCCAGCAGTTTAGGGGGGGCTCAGCCCCAGCATTTT
CDR3aa: CASSLGGAQPQHF
d_gene: NA
abundance: few
j_gene: TRBJ1-5
v_gene: TRBV27

CDR3nt: TGCGCCAGCAGTGAGTCCAAGACACTAGCCGGAACTGAAGCTTTCTTT
CDR3aa: CASSESKTLAGTEAFF
d_gene: NA
abundance: NA
j_gene: TRBJ1-1
v_gene: TRBV10-1

CDR3nt: TGTGCCAGCAGCCAAGAAGCGACAGGGGTCACTGAAGCTTTCTTT
CDR3aa: CASSQEATGVTEAFF
d_gene: TRBD1
abundance: NA
j_gene: TRBJ1-1
v_gene: TRBV4-2